This T cell receptor beta chain stems from a study of read filtering for tumor transcriptome and immune sequencing. Study background: By R-ISS, stages I, II and III held roughly 8, 16 and 7 patients. Per sample, TCR-region reads ranged about 4 to 10.27 million by IR-seq, roughly 85 to 1,300 by RNA-seq.

V lost 1 base and J lost 5; bases outside the gene matches: 9. The germline CDR1 and CDR2 sequences are SGHAT and FQNNGV. CDR3 length: 16 amino acids. This clonotype was seen at least ten times. The library was built from around 0.4 ug RNA with molecular barcoded adaptors for alpha/delta and beta/gamma chains. TCRdb processed the reads anew with MiXCR; each CDR3 protein has one entry. The sample gives 90,000 to 95,000 distinct CDR3 sequences, 20% to 25% of which show up once; roughly 11% is in the top ten. This receptor was obtained from a donor at least 40 years old with multiple myeloma. This rearrangement joins TRBV11-2 to TRBJ2-5, with 8 bases aligning to TRBD2. The sequencing sample was made of a population of CD138-negative cells sorted from bone marrow. This chain's CDR3 is CASSLVGGGSRETQYF. In nucleotides, the CDR3 is TGTGCCAGCAGCTTAGTCGGGGGGGGCTCTCGGGAGACCCAGTACTTC.